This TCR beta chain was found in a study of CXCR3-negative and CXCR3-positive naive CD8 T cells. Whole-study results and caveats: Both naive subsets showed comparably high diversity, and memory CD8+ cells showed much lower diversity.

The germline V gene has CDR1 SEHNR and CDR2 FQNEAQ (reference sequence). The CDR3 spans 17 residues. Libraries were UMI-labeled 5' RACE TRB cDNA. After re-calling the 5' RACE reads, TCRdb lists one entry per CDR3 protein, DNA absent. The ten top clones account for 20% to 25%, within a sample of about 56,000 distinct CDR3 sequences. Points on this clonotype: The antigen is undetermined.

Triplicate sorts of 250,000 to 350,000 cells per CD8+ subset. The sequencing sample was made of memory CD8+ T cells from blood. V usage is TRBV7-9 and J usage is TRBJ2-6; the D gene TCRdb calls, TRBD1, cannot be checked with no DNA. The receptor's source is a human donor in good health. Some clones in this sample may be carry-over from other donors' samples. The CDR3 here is CASSPPKGSSGANVLTF. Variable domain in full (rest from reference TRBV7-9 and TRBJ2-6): DTGVSQNPRHKITKRGQNVTFRCDPISEHNRLYWYRQTLGQGPEFLTYFQNEAQLEKSRLLSDRFSAERPKGSFSTLEIQRTEQGDSAMYLCASSPPKGSSGANVLTFGAGSRLTVL.